One T cell receptor (beta chain) is described in this entry. TCRdb keeps only in-frame clones here, not all; method: immunoSEQ multiplex PCR. The sample lists 50,000 or so clones, roughly 92% occurring once. These data belong to a study of T cell changes during pregnancy in multiple sclerosis. The CDR3 runs 15 residues. Trimming cost V 2 bases and J 5 bases, with 12 bases left between them. Germline values: CDR1 MNHNS, CDR2 SASEGT. J is TRBJ2-2 and V is TRBV6-1, with D possibly being TRBD1 (5 bases). The sequence derives from a female donor with multiple sclerosis, enrolled in a pregnancy study. The source material was CD4+ T cells from peripheral blood mononuclear cells, sampled in the third trimester of pregnancy. In DNA, the CDR3 is TGTGCCAGCAGTGAATTAGGACACGGAACCGGGGAGCTGTTTTTT. The encoded protein is CASSELGHGTGELFF.